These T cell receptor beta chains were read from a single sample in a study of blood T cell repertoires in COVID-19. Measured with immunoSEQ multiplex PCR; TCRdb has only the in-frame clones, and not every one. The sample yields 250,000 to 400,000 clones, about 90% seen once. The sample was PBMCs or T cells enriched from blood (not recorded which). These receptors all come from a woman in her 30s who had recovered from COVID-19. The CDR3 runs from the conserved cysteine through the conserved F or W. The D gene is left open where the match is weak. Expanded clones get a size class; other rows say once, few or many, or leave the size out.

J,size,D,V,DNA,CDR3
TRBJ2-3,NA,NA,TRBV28,TGTGCCAGCAGTCGCCTGGGGGGGCTCACAGATACGCAGTATTTT,CASSRLGGLTDTQYF
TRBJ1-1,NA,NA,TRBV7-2,TGTGCCAGCAGCTTAAGTAGCTCTGGGGCTGTGAACACTGAAGCTTTCTTT,CASSLSSSGAVNTEAFF
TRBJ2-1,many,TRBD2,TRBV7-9,TGTGCCAGCAGCTCATTATTTACCGGGACTACCAACAATGAGCAGTTCTTC,CASSSLFTGTTNNEQFF
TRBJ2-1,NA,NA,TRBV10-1,TGCGCCAGCAGCCTTGGCCCCTACAATGAGCAGTTCTTC,CASSLGPYNEQFF
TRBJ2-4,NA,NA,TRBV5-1,TGCGCCAGCAGCGTAGATTCGAGGGCCTTGAACATTCAGTACTTC,CASSVDSRALNIQYF
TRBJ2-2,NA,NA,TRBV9,TGTGCCAGCGGGCTAGCTCAATCCGGGGAGCTGTTTTTT,CASGLAQSGELFF
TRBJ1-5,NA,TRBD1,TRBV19,TGTGCCAGTACCAGGACAGGGGGCGACAATCAGCCCCAGCATTTT,CASTRTGGDNQPQHF
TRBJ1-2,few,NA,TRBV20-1,TGCAGTGCTCGACATAACTATGGCTACACCTTC,CSARHNYGYTF
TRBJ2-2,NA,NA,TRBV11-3,TGTGCCAGCAGCTTAACAGGTTTTAACACCGGGGAGCTGTTTTTT,CASSLTGFNTGELFF
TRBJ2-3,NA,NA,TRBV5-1,TGCGCCAGCAGCTACCGACAGCACACAGATACGCAGTATTTT,CASSYRQHTDTQYF
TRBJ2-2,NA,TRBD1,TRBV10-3,TGTGCCGTCCTCGAAAAGGGACAGGGAATCACCGGGGAGCTGTTTTTT,CAVLEKGQGITGELFF
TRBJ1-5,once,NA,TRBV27,TGTGCCAGCAGTTTTAATGGGGGCCTTGGCAATCAGCCCCAGCATTTT,CASSFNGGLGNQPQHF
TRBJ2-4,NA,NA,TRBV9,TGTGCCAGCAGCGTAGATCTGAGGGACATTCAGTACTTC,CASSVDLRDIQYF
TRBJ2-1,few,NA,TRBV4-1,TGCGCCAGCAGCCGAACGGGGGACCCTCGCTATGAGCAGTTCTTC,CASSRTGDPRYEQFF
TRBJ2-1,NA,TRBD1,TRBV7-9,TGTGCCAGCAGCTCGGGACAGGGAAGGGATGAGCAGTTCTTC,CASSSGQGRDEQFF
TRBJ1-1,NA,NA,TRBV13,TGTGCCAGCAGCTTTCTTACCGGTGGCACTGAAGCTTTCTTT,CASSFLTGGTEAFF
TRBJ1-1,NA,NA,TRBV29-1,TGCAGCGTGGGAAATTTCAGGGTATCGGGCACTGAAGCTTTCTTT,CSVGNFRVSGTEAFF
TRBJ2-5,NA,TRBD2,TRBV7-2,TGTGCCAGCAGTCGACTAGCGGGGGGGCAAGAGACCCAGTACTTC,CASSRLAGGQETQYF
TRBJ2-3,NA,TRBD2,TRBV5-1,TGCGCCAGCAGCCAGGGACTAGCGGGGCGCACAGATACGCAGTATTTT,CASSQGLAGRTDTQYF
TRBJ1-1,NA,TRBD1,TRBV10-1,TGCGCCAGCAGGGGACAGGCCAACACTGAAGCTTTCTTT,CASRGQANTEAFF
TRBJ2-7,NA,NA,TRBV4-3,TGCGCCAGCAGCCAAGATCTAGTGTCCGGTAACGAGCAGTACTTC,CASSQDLVSGNEQYF
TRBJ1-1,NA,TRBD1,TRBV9,TGTGCCAGCAGCCCAAACACAGGGGTCATGAACACTGAAGCTTTCTTT,CASSPNTGVMNTEAFF